One sample yielded the 28 T cell receptor beta chains listed below, sequenced in a study of type 1 and type 2 diabetes patients. The PCR template was genomic DNA. Amplification of the beta chain CDR3 used 30 forward and 13 reverse multiplex primers. One entry per CDR3 protein results from TCRdb running MiXCR on the multiplex PCR reads. The table includes a few hundred thousand distinct CDR3 sequences, approximately 50% detected once. The specimen sequenced was peripheral blood mononuclear cells (PBMCs). The receptors shown here come from a man aged 18 to 30 with type 2 diabetes.

This rearrangement joins TRBV20-1 to TRBJ1-1; D is possibly TRBD1 (6 bases). The V and J ends lost 6 bases and 1 base respectively, with 9 bases between them. CDR3 length equals 12 residues. Per germline, CDR1 DFQATT and CDR2 SNEGSKA (reference sequence). The CDR3 reads CSATQGNTEAFF. The CDR3 bases are TGCAGTGCCACACAGGGGAACACTGAAGCTTTCTTT.

This clonotype appeared a few times. The chain employs TRBV7-2 and TRBJ2-7, with unresolved D. The V end was cut by 5 bases, the J end by 6 bases, with 11 bases between. The CDR3 spans 12 residues. CDR1 is SGHTA and CDR2 is FQGNSA in the germline V gene. CDR3 region: CASSHGPSEQYF. As DNA, the CDR3 is TGTGCCAGCAGCCACGGCCCCTCCGAGCAGTACTTC.

For the CDR3, the DNA is TGTGCCAGCAGCTTTCCCGGGGGTGATCGGTTCTTC. Its translation: CASSFPGGDRFF. This chain connects TRBV10-3 to TRBJ2-1, with a possible D match to TRBD2 (6 bases). The CDR3 length is 12 residues. Per the germline V gene, CDR1 is ENHRY and CDR2 is SYGVKD. The V gene lost 10 bases and the J gene lost 15 bases, with 22 bases spanning the gap.

As to this clonotype: The junction does not match germline at one end; this may be a read error. The genes are TRBV27 and TRBJ2-1; 7 nucleotides line up with TRBD2. Germline V CDR1 and CDR2: MNHEY, SMNVEV (reference sequence). The CDR3 loop spans 15 amino acids. As DNA, the CDR3 is TGTGCCAGCAGTTGGGTGGCGGGAGTTATGGATGAGAAGTTCTTC. Amino acid sequence: CASSWVAGVMDEKFF.

The J gene is TRBJ2-6, the V gene TRBV12-3 or TRBV12-4, with D tentatively TRBD2 (6 bases). The CDR3 consists of 18 residues. Trimming pared 3 bases from V and 0 bases from J, leaving 15 bases between. The CDR3 bases are TGTGCCAGCAGTTTCGGGACTGGGAAAAGCTCTGGGGCCAACGTCCTGACTTTC. Protein: CASSFGTGKSSGANVLTF.

In this sample, this clonotype turned up a few times. One end of the junction does not line up with germline, which may come from a read error. This chain uses TRBV7-7 with TRBJ2-2; 9 bases are a match to TRBD1. The CDR3 covers 15 residues. Germline CDR1 SSHAT, CDR2 FNYEAQ (reference sequence). The CDR3: CASSRGQGGTGELFF. The CDR3 DNA sequence: TGTGCTAGCAGCCGGGGACAGGGAGGCACCGGGGAGCTGTTTTTT.

The rearrangement links TRBV19 to TRBJ2-5; 12 positions match TRBD1. Germline V gene lookup returns CDR1 LNHDA and CDR2 SQIVND (reference sequence). Trimming cost V 5 bases and J 5 bases; bases outside gene matches: 15. This CDR3 spans 18 amino acids. The CDR3 nucleotides are TGTGCCAGTAGTTGGTCCCATGTGGGACAGGGGGCTATGGAGACCCAGTACTTC. This sequence encodes CASSWSHVGQGAMETQYF. The variable domain in full, with the rest retrieved from reference TRBV19 and TRBJ2-5, is DGGITQSPKYLFRKEGQNVTLSCEQNLNHDAMYWYRQDPGQGLRLIYYSQIVNDFQKGDIAEGYSVSREKKESFPLTVTSAQKNPTAFYLCASSWSHVGQGAMETQYFGPGTRLLVL.

The rearrangement joins TRBV28 to TRBJ1-2, with no clear D. The germline gives CDR1 MDHEN, CDR2 SYDVKM. The CDR3 has 14 residues. Deletions cut 4 bases from V and 5 bases from J, with 14 bases between. CDR3 region: CASSSAAGPYGYTF. In nucleotides, the CDR3 is TGTGCCAGCAGTTCTGCTGCAGGTCCTTATGGCTACACCTTC.

On this clonotype: A read error may account for a junction end that differs from germline. The chain carries TRBV7-3 and TRBJ2-2, with 7 bases identical to TRBD2. This CDR3 has 13 residues. The V gene's germline CDR1 is SGHTA and CDR2 FQGTGA. CDR3 coding DNA: TGTGCCAGCAGCCCGGGCTGGGGCGGGGGGCTGTTTTTT. This sequence encodes CASSPGWGGGLFF.

Note on this clonotype: A read error may produce the germline difference seen at one junction end. The chain is built from TRBV11-1 and TRBJ1-1; D not certain. From germline, CDR1 is SGHAT and CDR2 FQDESV (reference sequence). There are 13 residues in the CDR3. The CDR3 DNA follows: TGTGGCAGCAGCGTCGACCTGAACACTGAAGCTTTCTTT. This translates into CGSSVDLNTEAFF.

This clonotype was seen ten or more times. V is TRBV7-2 and J is TRBJ2-5, with TRBD1 identical over 7 bases. Germline CDR1 and CDR2: SGHTA and FQGNSA. V trimming: 2 bases; J trimming: 3 bases; junction bases outside the gene matches: 3. CDR3 length equals 14 residues. CDR3 DNA sequence: TGTGCCAGCAGCTTACTAGGGGGCGAAGAGACCCAGTACTTC. It codes for CASSLLGGEETQYF.

In this sample, this clonotype turned up many times. This chain uses TRBV2 with TRBJ2-7; 8 nucleotides line up with TRBD2. CDR3 length equals 15 residues. After removal of 5 bases from V and 1 base from J, the junction contained 7 bases not matched to a gene. The germline gives CDR1 SNHLY, CDR2 FYNNEI. CDR3 nucleotides: TGTGCCAGCAGTAGGGCGGGAGGTATGTCCTACGAGCAGTACTTC. It is translated as CASSRAGGMSYEQYF. The variable domain in full, completed from reference TRBV2 and TRBJ2-7, reads EPEVTQTPSHQVTQMGQEVILRCVPISNHLYFYWYRQILGQKVEFLVSFYNNEISEKSEIFDDQFSVERPDGSNFTLKIRSTKLEDSAMYFCASSRAGGMSYEQYFGPGTRLTVT.

Concerning this clonotype: An end of the junction does not agree with germline; a read error may underlie this. CDR3 bases: TGTGCCAGCGGCGTTTACCGCAGCTACAATGGGCAGTTCTTC. As protein: CASGVYRSYNGQFF. This sequence joins TRBV27 and TRBJ2-1; no clear D gene. CDR1 MNHEY and CDR2 SMNVEV come from the germline V gene (reference sequence). The CDR3 totals 14 residues.

This clonotype appeared a few times. V gene TRBV20-1 combines with J gene TRBJ2-1, with TRBD2 matching over 10 bases. The CDR3 sequence is 14 residues long. V lost 3 bases and J lost 10; bases outside the gene matches: 9. The germline CDR1 and CDR2 sequences are DFQATT and SNEGSKA (reference sequence). CDR3 DNA sequence: TGCAGTGCTAGTTCTAGCGGGAGAAGACAGGAGCAGTTCTTC. It is translated as CSASSSGRRQEQFF.

This clonotype showed up just a few times. The J gene is TRBJ1-1, the V gene TRBV6-5; weak D call: TRBD1 (5 bases). V lost 5 bases and J 1 base, leaving 11 bases between the germline ends. CDR1 MNHEY and CDR2 SVGAGI come from the germline V gene. The CDR3 length is 14 residues. This CDR3 is CASSTRQRNTEAFF. The CDR3 DNA reads as TGTGCCAGCAGTACGCGACAGAGGAACACTGAAGCTTTCTTT.

This chain connects TRBV5-8 to TRBJ2-2; weak D call: TRBD2 (5 bases). The CDR3 contains 19 residues. Germline lookup yields CDR1 SGHTS and CDR2 YDEGEE. V shed 4 bases and J shed 2 bases, with 24 bases lying between them. CDR3 loop: CASSRRGLGFLLNTGELFF. The CDR3 DNA sequence: TGTGCCAGCAGCCGAAGAGGGCTCGGGTTCCTCCTAAACACCGGGGAGCTGTTTTTT.

This clonotype was recorded at least ten times. The chain joins TRBV7-8 to TRBJ2-7; TRBD1 agrees at 8 bases. The V gene's germline CDR1 is SGHVS and CDR2 FQNEAQ. This CDR3 is built from 15 residues. V shed 1 base, J shed 5 bases, and the junction held 7 bases outside the gene matches. The CDR3 spells CASSLGWTGNHEQYF. CDR3 coding DNA: TGTGCCAGCAGCTTAGGTTGGACAGGGAATCACGAGCAGTACTTC.

CDR3 coding DNA: TGTGCCAGCAGCCCTGGTAGCAATCAGCCCCAGCATTTT. It specifies CASSPGSNQPQHF. The chain couples TRBV7-9 to TRBJ1-5; no firm D call. This CDR3 region has 13 residues. V dropped 5 bases and J dropped 0 bases, with 5 bases sitting between them. CDR1 SEHNR and CDR2 FQNEAQ come from the germline V gene (reference sequence).

The chain links TRBV19 to TRBJ2-5; 11 bases match TRBD2. This CDR3 is 16 amino acids long. Germline CDR1 reads LNHDA; CDR2 reads SQIVND (reference sequence). Trimming removed 3 bases from V and 1 base from J; junction bases left unmatched: 4. In nucleotides, the CDR3 is TGTGCCAGTAGTATTTTGACTAGCGGGGTCCAAGAGACCCAGTACTTC. Residues: CASSILTSGVQETQYF.

The chain combines TRBV19 with TRBJ2-2; 7 nucleotides match TRBD2. The V and J ends lost 7 bases and 0 bases, in that order; junction bases with no gene match: 5. The CDR3 has 15 amino acids. CDR1 LNHDA and CDR2 SQIVND come from the germline V gene (reference sequence). The CDR3 loop reads CASNLGLANTGELFF. The CDR3, as DNA: TGTGCCAGTAATTTAGGACTAGCGAACACCGGGGAGCTGTTTTTT.

This rearrangement joins TRBV6-5 to TRBJ2-5, with D possibly matching TRBD1 (5 bases). Germline CDR1 MNHEY, CDR2 SVGAGI. Deletions cut 0 bases from V and 4 bases from J, with 12 bases between. The CDR3 length is 15 residues. CDR3 in DNA: TGTGCCAGCAGTTACTCGAAGGGGTCCGTAGAGACCCAGTACTTC. It encodes CASSYSKGSVETQYF.

The gene calls are TRBV6-5 and TRBJ1-1; possible D gene TRBD1, 5 bases. Germline V gives CDR1 MNHEY, CDR2 SVGAGI. Trimming took off 5 bases at V and 1 base at J, with 17 bases between the two ends. The CDR3 runs 16 residues. The CDR3 is CASSNPSGPSNTEAFF. The CDR3 region has the DNA TGTGCCAGCAGTAACCCCTCGGGGCCGTCGAACACTGAAGCTTTCTTT.

V usage is TRBV19 and J usage is TRBJ2-1, with a weak D call TRBD1 (5 bases). CDR1 and CDR2 (germline): LNHDA, SQIVND (reference sequence). The CDR3 sequence is 16 residues long. With 6 bases removed from V and 0 bases from J, the gap between germline ends came to 15 bases. This chain's CDR3 is CASRPQDMSSYNEQFF. The CDR3 DNA reads as TGTGCCAGTAGACCCCAGGACATGAGCTCCTACAATGAGCAGTTCTTC.

V and J are TRBV7-6 and TRBJ1-4; 8 bases match TRBD1. V dropped 4 bases and J dropped 7; count of bases not matched to a gene: 14. Germline V lookup: CDR1 SGHVS, CDR2 FNYEAQ. This CDR3 region has 17 residues. The CDR3 region has the DNA TGTGCCAGCAGCTCCTTCGTCGGGACAGGAAGGAGTGAAAAACTGTTTTTT. Its translation is CASSSFVGTGRSEKLFF.

This chain uses TRBV2 with TRBJ2-7; D unresolved. The J call may be in error: the DNA end matches TRBJ2-1 better. The CDR3 sequence is 14 residues long. The V gene's germline CDR1 is SNHLY and CDR2 FYNNEI. CDR3 sequence: CASSGYSQRNEQFF. CDR3 sequence (DNA): TGTGCCAGCAGTGGATATTCACAGAGGAATGAGCAGTTCTTC.

This chain uses TRBV19 with TRBJ2-1, with D uncertain. Trimming cost V 9 bases and J 3 bases, with 6 bases left between them. The CDR3 contains 11 residues. CDR1 is LNHDA and CDR2 is SQIVND in the germline V gene (reference sequence). CDR3 nucleotides: TGTGCCAGGGACCTCTACAATGAGCAGTTCTTC. Translation: CARDLYNEQFF.

The chain links TRBV29-1 to TRBJ2-5; D is possibly TRBD1 or TRBD2 (6 bases each). The CDR3 loop spans 14 amino acids. The V end was cut by 0 bases, the J end by 5 bases, with 13 bases between. Germline V gives CDR1 SQVTM, CDR2 ANQGSEA. CDR3 loop: CSVEDGGHQETQYF. DNA of the CDR3: TGCAGCGTTGAAGACGGGGGACATCAGGAGACCCAGTACTTC.

The J gene is TRBJ2-7, the V gene TRBV2, with 10 bases that match TRBD1. Judging by the DNA end, TRBJ2-1 fits better; the J call may be wrong. The CDR3 is 15 amino acids. CDR1 is SNHLY and CDR2 is FYNNEI in the germline V gene. The CDR3 loop is CASKRQDRGWSEQFF. The CDR3 DNA is TGTGCCAGCAAGAGGCAGGACAGGGGGTGGAGTGAGCAGTTCTTC.